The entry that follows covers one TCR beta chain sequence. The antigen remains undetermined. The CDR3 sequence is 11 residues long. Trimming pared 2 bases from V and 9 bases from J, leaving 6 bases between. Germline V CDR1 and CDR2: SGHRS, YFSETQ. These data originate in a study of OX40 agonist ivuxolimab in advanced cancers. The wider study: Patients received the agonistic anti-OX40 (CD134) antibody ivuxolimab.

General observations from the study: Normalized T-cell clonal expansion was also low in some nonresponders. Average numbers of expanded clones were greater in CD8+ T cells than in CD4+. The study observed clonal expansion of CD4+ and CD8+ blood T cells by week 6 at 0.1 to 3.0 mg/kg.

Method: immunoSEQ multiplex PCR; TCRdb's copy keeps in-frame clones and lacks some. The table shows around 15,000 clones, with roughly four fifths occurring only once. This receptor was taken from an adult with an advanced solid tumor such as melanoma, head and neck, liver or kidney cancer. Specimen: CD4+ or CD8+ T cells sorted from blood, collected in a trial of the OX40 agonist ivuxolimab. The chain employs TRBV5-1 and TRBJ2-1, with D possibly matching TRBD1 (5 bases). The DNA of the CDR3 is TGCGCCAGCAGCTTAGGGGCTGAGCAGTTCTTC. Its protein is CASSLGAEQFF.